The clone carrying this TCR beta chain was counted once. The sample originates from a study of blood T cell repertoires in COVID-19. The wider study: Sites in the United States, Italy and Spain provided acute and convalescent COVID-19 samples. T cells, B-cell-depleted T cells, or PBMCs supplied cDNA or gDNA.

Looked up from germline, CDR1 is SGHVS and CDR2 is FNYEAQ. Trimming stripped 5 bases from V and 2 bases from J, with 15 bases between. This CDR3 is 15 amino acids long. In the original workflow: Amplified reference gene primers provided the basis for estimating nucleated cell counts. Clones were sequenced by immunoSEQ multiplex PCR, and TCRdb holds only the in-frame ones, with some missing. V and J calls and clone size follow that table, whereas D and trimming were derived from the DNA. The sample consists of about 180,000 clones, around 88% of them appearing once. This sequence originates from a woman aged 25-40 years with acute or convalescent COVID-19. This chain uses TRBV7-6 with TRBJ2-5, with D possibly matching TRBD1 (6 bases). Sequencing was carried out using peripheral blood. CDR3 region: CASSEGTILQETQYF. CDR3 DNA sequence: TGTGCCAGCAGCGAAGGGACAATACTTCAAGAGACCCAGTACTTC.